This is a list of T cell receptor beta chains from one sample in a study of CD8 T cells in Susac syndrome. TCRdb used MiXCR to reprocess the immunoSEQ multiplex PCR reads, holding one entry per CDR3 protein. The sample lists about 190,000 distinct CDR3 sequences, under 97% occurring once. Specimen: CD4+ T cells from PBMCs. The source of these receptors is a human donor with Susac syndrome. CDR3s include the opening cysteine and the closing phenylalanine or tryptophan. Each record gives: clone size, V gene, J gene, CDR3 length, D gene, CDR3 protein, CDR3 DNA. D genes are given only for firm matches. Some rows have no size entry. The others give once, few or many, or a class for an expanded clone.

once,TRBV20-1,TRBJ1-2,14,TRBD1,CSAASGGADYGYTF,TGCAGTGCTGCATCAGGGGGCGCGGACTATGGCTACACCTTC
NA,TRBV12-3/TRBV12-4,TRBJ2-7,14,TRBD1,CASSLLGQKYEQYF,TGTGCCAGCAGTTTATTGGGACAGAAATACGAGCAGTACTTC
NA,TRBV5-1,TRBJ2-7,14,TRBD1,CASSVGQTPYEQYF,TGCGCCAGCAGCGTGGGACAGACCCCCTACGAGCAGTACTTC
NA,TRBV30,TRBJ2-1,17,TRBD2,CAWSVLSGGLLINEQFF,TGTGCCTGGAGTGTACTCAGCGGGGGCCTCCTCATAAATGAGCAGTTCTTC
NA,TRBV4-2,TRBJ2-4,17,TRBD2,CASSQEGRGEAKNIQYF,TGTGCCAGCAGCCAAGAGGGTCGGGGGGAAGCCAAAAACATTCAGTACTTC
NA,TRBV6-5,TRBJ2-7,14,NA,CASRRGTEGSEQYF,TGTGCCAGCAGGAGGGGGACCGAGGGTTCCGAGCAGTACTTC
NA,TRBV28,TRBJ2-7,12,NA,CASQRSSYEQYF,TGTGCCAGCCAAAGGAGCTCCTACGAGCAGTACTTC
NA,TRBV9,TRBJ2-7,15,NA,CASSPNERASYEQYF,TGTGCCAGCAGCCCAAACGAACGGGCCTCCTACGAGCAGTACTTC
NA,TRBV19,TRBJ1-4,16,NA,CASSDPWTASNEKLFF,TGTGCCAGTAGTGACCCCTGGACAGCTTCTAATGAAAAACTGTTTTTT
NA,TRBV9,TRBJ2-3,15,NA,CASSVVMGGTDTQYF,TGTGCCAGCAGCGTAGTGATGGGTGGTACAGATACGCAGTATTTT
NA,TRBV3-1,TRBJ1-2,12,NA,CASSLSRAGYTF,TGTGCCAGCAGCCTTTCCAGGGCCGGCTACACCTTC
NA,TRBV19,TRBJ1-1,13,NA,CASSEGRVTEAFF,TGTGCCAGTAGCGAGGGGCGGGTCACTGAAGCTTTCTTT
once,TRBV7-9,TRBJ1-2,16,TRBD1,CASSPIPGQGANGYTF,TGTGCCAGCAGCCCCATACCGGGACAGGGGGCTAACGGCTACACCTTC
NA,TRBV6-2/TRBV6-3,TRBJ2-4,16,TRBD1,CASSLPLGTEKNIQYF,TGTGCCAGCAGTCTCCCATTAGGGACAGAGAAAAACATTCAGTACTTC
NA,TRBV20-1,TRBJ1-5,14,TRBD1,CSARGGTATQPQHF,TGCAGTGCTAGAGGAGGGACAGCGACGCAGCCCCAGCATTTT
once,TRBV20-1,TRBJ1-1,14,TRBD1,CSATPGQVNTEAFF,TGCAGTGCCACCCCGGGACAGGTGAACACTGAAGCTTTCTTT
NA,TRBV30,TRBJ1-5,13,NA,CACTHSGGQPQHF,TGTGCCTGCACCCACTCCGGGGGTCAGCCCCAGCATTTT
NA,TRBV5-1,TRBJ1-2,14,NA,CASSSSTANYGYTF,TGCGCCAGCAGCTCTTCAACAGCCAACTATGGCTACACCTTC
NA,TRBV12-3/TRBV12-4,TRBJ1-1,12,NA,CASSLGDAEAFF,TGTGCCAGCAGTTTAGGGGATGCTGAAGCTTTCTTT
NA,TRBV5-1,TRBJ1-1,13,NA,CASRLPGRTEAFF,TGCGCCAGCAGGCTCCCCGGCCGCACTGAAGCTTTCTTT
NA,TRBV19,TRBJ1-2,16,NA,CASSFTSRTGNYGYTF,TGTGCCAGTAGTTTTACCTCCCGGACGGGGAACTATGGCTACACCTTC
NA,TRBV29-1,TRBJ2-2,14,NA,CSAYRIGDTGELFF,TGCAGCGCATACAGGATCGGGGACACCGGGGAGCTGTTTTTT
NA,TRBV7-2,TRBJ2-7,16,TRBD2,CASSLQRLAGAHEQYF,TGTGCCAGCAGCTTACAGCGTCTAGCGGGGGCCCACGAGCAGTACTTC
NA,TRBV4-1,TRBJ2-2,17,TRBD2,CASSHPTSDANTGELFF,TGCGCCAGCAGCCACCCCACTAGCGACGCGAACACCGGGGAGCTGTTTTTT
NA,TRBV12-3/TRBV12-4,TRBJ1-1,15,NA,CASSGPDRARAEAFF,TGTGCCAGCAGCGGACCCGACAGAGCACGAGCTGAAGCTTTCTTT
NA,TRBV29-1,TRBJ1-2,13,NA,CSVGFAQGYGYTF,TGCAGCGTTGGATTCGCCCAGGGCTATGGCTACACCTTC
NA,TRBV6-6,TRBJ2-1,15,NA,CASSYSRDSYNEQFF,TGTGCCAGCAGCTACAGCAGGGACTCCTACAATGAGCAGTTCTTC
NA,TRBV20-1,TRBJ1-5,14,NA,CSARRDYSNQPQHF,TGCAGTGCTAGGCGAGACTATAGCAATCAGCCCCAGCATTTT
NA,TRBV9,TRBJ2-2,14,NA,CASRLSGGTGELFF,TGTGCCAGCAGGCTCTCTGGGGGCACCGGGGAGCTGTTTTTT
NA,TRBV6-6,TRBJ1-2,15,TRBD1,CASSYQGQTNYGYTF,TGTGCCAGCAGTTACCAGGGACAGACTAACTATGGCTACACCTTC
NA,TRBV7-9,TRBJ2-1,17,NA,CASSLGSRAGSYNEQFF,TGTGCCAGCAGCTTAGGGTCCCGGGCAGGGTCCTACAATGAGCAGTTCTTC
NA,TRBV19,TRBJ1-1,15,NA,CASSRRDNPGTEAFF,TGTGCCAGTAGTAGAAGAGACAACCCGGGCACTGAAGCTTTCTTT
NA,TRBV3-1,TRBJ2-5,16,TRBD2,CASSQGLAGARETQYF,TGTGCCAGCAGCCAGGGACTAGCGGGGGCGCGGGAGACCCAGTACTTC
NA,TRBV18,TRBJ2-1,14,NA,CASSEQGSYNEQFF,TGTGCCAGCTCCGAACAGGGCTCCTACAATGAGCAGTTCTTC
NA,TRBV30,TRBJ2-7,12,NA,CAWGRRSYEQYF,TGTGCCTGGGGCAGGCGCTCCTACGAGCAGTACTTC
NA,TRBV5-6,TRBJ2-7,13,NA,CASSTGPHYEQYF,TGTGCCAGCAGCACTGGACCCCACTACGAGCAGTACTTC
once,TRBV12-3/TRBV12-4,TRBJ1-5,15,TRBD1,CASRRTGVSNQPQHF,TGTGCCAGCAGGCGGACAGGGGTGAGCAATCAGCCCCAGCATTTT
once,TRBV7-9,TRBJ1-2,15,TRBD1,CASSLAGTGDYGYTF,TGTGCCAGCAGCTTAGCCGGGACAGGGGACTATGGCTACACCTTC
once,TRBV5-1,TRBJ1-6,15,NA,CASSLSPAGSSPLHF,TGCGCCAGCAGCTTGTCCCCAGCAGGAAGTTCACCCCTCCACTTT
NA,TRBV6-1,TRBJ2-7,16,TRBD1,CASSRAGQGPSYEQYF,TGTGCCAGCAGTCGAGCGGGACAGGGGCCCTCCTACGAGCAGTACTTC
NA,TRBV9,TRBJ2-5,16,TRBD1,CASSVAGQGAGETQYF,TGTGCCAGCAGCGTAGCGGGACAGGGGGCGGGTGAGACCCAGTACTTC
NA,TRBV9,TRBJ2-1,15,NA,CASSVEDGRADEQFF,TGTGCCAGCAGCGTAGAAGATGGCCGGGCGGATGAGCAGTTCTTC
NA,TRBV30,TRBJ1-5,16,NA,CAWSFFGGARGKPQHF,TGTGCCTGGAGTTTCTTCGGGGGAGCGAGGGGTAAGCCCCAGCATTTT
NA,TRBV4-2,TRBJ2-7,15,TRBD2,CASSQAGTRAYEQYF,TGTGCCAGCAGCCAAGCCGGGACTAGAGCCTACGAGCAGTACTTC
NA,TRBV27,TRBJ1-2,14,TRBD1,CASSRTGQNYGYTF,TGTGCCAGCAGTCGGACAGGGCAGAACTATGGCTACACCTTC
NA,TRBV11-2,TRBJ1-5,15,NA,CASSLELGPNQPQHF,TGTGCCAGCAGCTTAGAACTGGGACCCAATCAGCCCCAGCATTTT
few,TRBV6-2/TRBV6-3,TRBJ1-1,15,NA,CASSFGVYRLTEAFF,TGTGCCAGCAGTTTTGGGGTCTATCGGTTGACTGAAGCTTTCTTT
NA,TRBV5-1,TRBJ2-5,17,TRBD1,CASSLGRPGQGTVTQYF,TGCGCCAGCAGCTTGGGACGTCCGGGTCAAGGGACAGTAACCCAGTACTTC
NA,TRBV18,TRBJ2-3,13,NA,CASSPPYTDTQYF,TGTGCCAGCTCACCACCTTACACAGATACGCAGTATTTT
NA,TRBV4-3,TRBJ1-2,15,NA,CASSQDSHRAGGYTF,TGCGCCAGCAGCCAAGATTCCCACAGGGCGGGTGGCTACACCTTC
NA,TRBV20-1,TRBJ1-2,13,NA,CSAGGTSFAGYTF,TGCAGTGCGGGCGGGACATCCTTCGCTGGCTACACCTTC
NA,TRBV19,TRBJ1-1,13,TRBD1,CASSGLRGEEAFF,TGTGCCAGTAGCGGACTCAGGGGGGAAGAAGCTTTCTTT
NA,TRBV2,TRBJ1-2,14,NA,CASSDRVANYGYTF,TGTGCCAGCAGTGACAGGGTAGCTAACTATGGCTACACCTTC
NA,TRBV5-1,TRBJ1-1,15,TRBD1,CASSQLQGGNTEAFF,TGCGCCAGCAGCCAACTACAGGGGGGGAACACTGAAGCTTTCTTT
NA,TRBV5-6,TRBJ1-5,13,NA,CASSSGTNQPQHF,TGTGCCAGCAGCTCCGGGACTAATCAGCCCCAGCATTTT
NA,TRBV9,TRBJ1-2,15,NA,CASSVGDSGAHGYTF,TGTGCCAGCAGCGTAGGGGACTCAGGCGCCCATGGCTACACCTTC
NA,TRBV28,TRBJ2-5,14,TRBD1,CASSSQGARETQYF,TGTGCCAGCAGTTCGCAGGGGGCTCGGGAGACCCAGTACTTC
once,TRBV19,TRBJ2-1,17,TRBD1,CASSIGGGTGFRNEQFF,TGTGCCAGTAGTATAGGAGGCGGGACAGGGTTTCGGAATGAGCAGTTCTTC
NA,TRBV20-1,TRBJ1-2,11,NA,CSALQPYGYTF,TGCAGTGCCCTCCAGCCGTATGGCTACACCTTC